This TCR beta chain was profiled in a study of early T cells in non-severe SARS-CoV-2 infection (dated by TCRdb to about 2021). Turning to the overall study: Because TCR sequencing was done on bulk RNA from unsorted whole blood, the alpha and beta chains could not be paired.

Overall study results and their limits: Matching against VDJdb was skewed toward anti-spike CD8 responses, likely underestimated virus-specific expansions, and missed private and CD4 specificities.

The method behind the library was 5' RACE. Sequencing was performed on a NextSeq 500. Unique molecular identifiers were attached to individual cDNA molecules in the TCR library protocol so that sequencing error and PCR bias could be corrected. TCR alpha and beta chains were both sequenced, and the abundances of alpha and beta sequences in each sample were closely correlated with each other. The authors' pipeline ran thus. Decombinator V4 was used to annotate TCR sequences for V gene, J gene and CDR3. Expanded TCRs were defined as changing significantly between any two time points under a Poisson model with p below 0.0001. TCR abundances were normalised to the total number of TCRs sequenced in each sample and reported as counts per million. MAIT TCRs were defined by TRAV1-2 paired with TRAJ12, TRAJ20 or TRAJ33, and iNKT TCRs by TRAV10 paired with TRAJ18. A search of VDJdb, accessed on 1 November 2021, was run for TCRs annotated to CMV, EBV and SARS-CoV-2, with TCRs annotated for multiple antigens excluded. Using fastp at Q25 and MiXCR, TCRdb reprocessed the public reads and kept productive beta chains. When rows share a CDR3 protein, they turn into one entry using the most common DNA and genes. These V and J calls derive from TCRdb rather than the authors' analysis. Present in this sample are around 64,000 distinct CDR3 sequences, 12% of which were seen just once. 6% to 7% of the sample is taken by the ten largest.

This was a case-control study nested in a cohort of healthcare workers in London, UK, who had nasopharyngeal swab PCR tests and blood samples taken every week. Healthcare workers were recruited between 23 and 31 March 2020, during the week of the UK lockdown, and were followed weekly for up to about 15 weeks. This clonotype was detected a few times. What antigen it recognizes has not been identified. No much larger clone exists at a distance of one base, and base qualities are not known. V was cut back by 8 bases and J by 8 bases, leaving a gap of 10 bases between them. The CDR3, cysteine through phenylalanine, is 11 amino acids long. The kept DNA is CDR3 alone, 33 bases in frame from the first base. The germline V gene (reference sequence) yields WNHNN for CDR1 and SYGVQD for CDR2.

The sequenced sample consisted of whole blood. This TCR was sampled from an adult who was a healthcare worker with PCR-confirmed SARS-CoV-2 infection or an uninfected control (not recorded which). The rearranged segments are TRBV10-1 and TRBJ1-3; the D gene remains uncertain. The nucleotide sequence is TGCGCCAGCGGATACGGAGACACCATATATTTT. Translation gives CASGYGDTIYF.